A single sample gave rise to the 8 T cell receptor beta chains below, sequenced in a study of control samples from healthy donors and cancer patients. Clones were read by immunoSEQ multiplex PCR, and TCRdb kept only the in-frame ones, dropping some. The sample records around 110,000 clones, 85% to 90% being singletons. What was sequenced was blood. The receptors were sampled from a woman in her sixties or seventies in good health.

CDR3 DNA: TGCGCCAGCAGCTCCGCCGGGACGGACTACAATGAGCAGTTCTTC. Protein: CASSSAGTDYNEQFF. The V and J genes are TRBV5-1 and TRBJ2-1; D tentatively fits TRBD1 or TRBD2 (5 bases each). The CDR3 consists of 15 residues. Trimming took off 3 bases at V and 3 bases at J, with 13 bases between the two ends. CDR1 and CDR2 from the germline V gene are SGHRS and YFSETQ.

The chain recombines TRBV15 with TRBJ1-1; D unresolved. Germline V gene lookup returns CDR1 LNHNV and CDR2 YYDKDF (reference sequence). Trimming took 1 base from V and 5 from J, leaving 14 bases between them. This CDR3 has 15 residues. CDR3 protein: CATSRGTQTRTEAFF. The CDR3 DNA sequence: TGTGCCACCAGCAGAGGGACTCAAACGAGGACTGAAGCTTTCTTT. Filled out from reference TRBV15 and TRBJ1-1, the complete variable domain reads DAMVIQNPRYQVTQFGKPVTLSCSQTLNHNVMYWYQQKSSQAPKLLFHYYDKDFNNEADTPDNFQSRRPNTSFCFLDIRSPGLGDTAMYLCATSRGTQTRTEAFFGQGTRLTVV.

The V and J genes are TRBV5-6 and TRBJ1-1; D is undetermined. Per germline, CDR1 SGHDT and CDR2 YYEEEE. V was cut by 5 bases and J by 4 bases, with 9 bases left in between. This CDR3 is built from 12 residues. CDR3 nucleotides: TGTGCCAGCAGGTGGCGGAGCACTGAAGCTTTCTTT. It is translated as CASRWRSTEAFF.

The V gene is TRBV12-3 or TRBV12-4, the J gene TRBJ1-5; no clear D gene. The CDR3 length is 13 residues. Trimming took 6 bases from V and 2 from J, leaving 8 bases between them. The CDR3 DNA reads as TGTGCCAGCAGGGGTCTTGGCAATCAGCCCCAGCATTTT. This translates into CASRGLGNQPQHF.

The V call is TRBV27, the J call TRBJ2-3, with D possibly TRBD2 on 7 matching bases. V was cut by 5 bases and J by 8 bases, with 14 bases left in between. The CDR3 is 13 residues long. The germline V gene encodes CDR1 MNHEY and CDR2 SMNVEV (reference sequence). The CDR3 spells CASSPRGGSTQYF. CDR3 DNA: TGTGCCAGCAGTCCGAGGGGGGGTAGTACGCAGTATTTT.

The CDR3 here is CASSLSPGFEAFF. As DNA, the CDR3 is TGTGCCAGCAGCTTAAGCCCAGGATTTGAAGCTTTCTTT. The chain couples TRBV7-3 to TRBJ1-1; D is unresolved. The CDR3 consists of 13 residues. With 1 base removed from V and 7 bases from J, the gap between germline ends came to 10 bases. The germline V gene has CDR1 SGHTA and CDR2 FQGTGA.

The chain recombines TRBV7-9 with TRBJ2-7; D unclear. The CDR3 has 12 residues. The germline gives CDR1 SEHNR, CDR2 FQNEAQ (reference sequence). V lost 4 bases and J 6 bases, leaving 10 bases between the germline ends. CDR3 in DNA: TGTGCCAGCAGCTCTCAGGTGGTCGAGCAGTACTTC. It translates to CASSSQVVEQYF.

The chain carries TRBV24-1 and TRBJ2-1, with 11 bases identical to TRBD1. The CDR3 consists of 16 residues. Per germline, CDR1 KGHDR and CDR2 SFDVKD. The trim removed 2 bases at V and 7 bases at J, leaving 6 bases unmatched. The CDR3 spells CATSDSGQGARNEQFF. CDR3 bases: TGTGCCACCAGTGATTCTGGACAGGGGGCGAGAAATGAGCAGTTCTTC.